Following are 11 T cell receptor beta chains from one sample sequenced in a study of T cells after yellow fever vaccination (dated by TCRdb to between 2018 and 2021). The treatment or condition label, read with the paper, signifies: live attenuated yellow fever vaccine strain. Libraries were made using 5' RACE. Sequencing instrument: Illumina HiSeq 2500. Using fastp trimming at Q25 and MiXCR clonotype assembly, TCRdb reanalyzed the public sequencing data and kept in-frame beta chains. Merged by CDR3 protein, the rows form single entries marked with the most common genes and DNA. For this sample there are about 130,000 distinct CDR3 sequences; 6% to 8% appear just once. In total, the top ten clones hold around 2.3% of the sample. Here the sequenced sample was CD4+ T cells sorted from PBMCs, taken less than 11 days after the first yellow fever vaccination. The origin of the receptors is a man younger than 30 who received the YFV17D yellow fever vaccine.

This clonotype came up many times. The chain couples TRBV6-2 or TRBV6-3 to TRBJ1-5, with 10 nucleotides matching TRBD1. This CDR3 is 15 amino acids long. Trimming cost V 5 bases and J 6 bases; bases outside gene matches: 7. Germline V gene data show CDR1 as MNHEY and CDR2 as SVGEGT. CDR3 sequence: CASSHRDRGGQPQHF. The CDR3 bases are TGTGCCAGCAGTCACCGGGACAGGGGTGGTCAGCCCCAGCATTTT.

This clonotype has a count of ten or more. V is TRBV12-3 or TRBV12-4 and J is TRBJ2-1; no clear D. The CDR3 sequence is 13 residues long. Trimming stripped 3 bases from V and 5 bases from J, with 8 bases between. The CDR3 sequence: CASSLVWDNEQFF. CDR3 nucleotide sequence: TGTGCCAGCAGTTTGGTCTGGGACAATGAGCAGTTCTTC.

The table lists this clonotype with a few counts. The V gene is TRBV5-4, the J gene TRBJ2-1; 12 positions match TRBD2. In germline, CDR1 is SGHNT, CDR2 YYREEE (reference sequence). With 4 bases clipped from V and 12 bases from J, the junction kept 11 bases outside the gene matches. The CDR3 covers 15 residues. The CDR3 nucleotides read TGTGCCAGCAGCATTACCCTAGCGGGGGGGCGGGGGCAGTTCTTC. Translation: CASSITLAGGRGQFF. Supplemented by reference TRBV5-4 and TRBJ2-1, the full variable domain reads ETGVTQSPTHLIKTRGQQVTLRCSSQSGHNTVSWYQQALGQGPQFIFQYYREEENGRGNFPPRFSGLQFPNYSSELNVNALELDDSALYLCASSITLAGGRGQFFGPGTRLTVL.

This clonotype was counted ten times or more. The chain couples TRBV15 to TRBJ1-4; D not certain. CDR1 is LNHNV and CDR2 is YYDKDF in the germline V gene (reference sequence). Trimming left V 0 bases short and J 12 bases short, with 8 bases between. The CDR3 consists of 12 residues. The CDR3 DNA follows: TGTGCCACCAGCAGAGATGGGCGGCAACTGTTTTTT. Translation gives CATSRDGRQLFF.

This clonotype turned up a few times. V gene TRBV7-2 combines with J gene TRBJ2-3; 9 bases match TRBD1. The trim removed 6 bases at V and 13 bases at J, leaving 11 bases unmatched. CDR1 and CDR2 (germline): SGHTA, FQGNSA. This CDR3 has 13 residues. CDR3 sequence reads: CASSFDPRDREYF. CDR3 DNA sequence: TGTGCCAGCAGTTTCGACCCCCGGGACAGGGAGTATTTT.

This clonotype has a handful of counts. V and J are TRBV6-1 and TRBJ2-2; 7 bases agree with TRBD2. Germline-derived CDR1 and CDR2 are MNHNS and SASEGT. Trimming removed 4 bases from V and 4 bases from J; junction bases left unmatched: 9. The CDR3 runs to 16 residues. The CDR3: CASSGADGGGTGELFF. The CDR3 bases are TGTGCCAGCAGTGGCGCGGATGGGGGGGGCACCGGGGAGCTGTTTTTT.

This clonotype was seen ten or more times. V gene TRBV20-1 combines with J gene TRBJ2-3, with TRBD2 matching over 14 bases. The CDR3 is made up of 16 amino acids. CDR1 and CDR2 (germline): DFQATT, SNEGSKA (reference sequence). V was clipped by 6 bases and J by 3 bases; unmatched bases: 8. CDR3 bases: TGCAGTGCCCTAGGGACTAGCGGGGGCGATACAGATACGCAGTATTTT. Translating gives CSALGTSGGDTDTQYF.

The V and J genes are TRBV5-1 and TRBJ2-7; D perhaps matches TRBD2 (6 bases). The CDR3 is 16 residues long. CDR1 is SGHRS and CDR2 is YFSETQ in the germline V gene. V dropped 4 bases and J dropped 4 bases, with 21 bases sitting between them. In DNA, the CDR3 is TGCGCCAGCAGCGAAAGAGAATCGACGGGACTTTACGAGCAGTACGTC. Its protein product is CASSERESTGLYEQYV.

In this sample, this clonotype turned up many times. The chain links TRBV12-3 or TRBV12-4 to TRBJ1-1; 9 bases are shared with TRBD1. V lost 4 bases to trimming and J lost 3 bases; unmatched junction nucleotides: 3. The CDR3 is 14 amino acids. The CDR3 sequence: CASSYGQGYTEAFF. In DNA form, the CDR3 reads TGTGCCAGCAGTTACGGACAGGGGTACACTGAAGCTTTCTTT.

The sample holds many counts of this clonotype. This chain connects TRBV12-3 or TRBV12-4 to TRBJ1-2; D is ambiguous. V lost 6 bases and J 8 bases, leaving 19 bases between the germline ends. This CDR3 has 14 residues. CDR3 bases: TGTGCCAGCAGGGACGAGGACGGTGCTGGAGGCTACACCTTC. Encoded protein: CASRDEDGAGGYTF.

This clonotype was observed many times. The chain combines TRBV12-5 with TRBJ2-7; a weak D match, TRBD2 (5 bases). Trimming pared 2 bases from V and 2 bases from J, leaving 22 bases between. Germline values: CDR1 LGHNT, CDR2 FRNRAP. This CDR3 is 18 amino acids long. The CDR3 DNA follows: TGTGCTAGTGGTTTGCTAGCCGGTTGGGATCGTCACACCTACGAGCAGTACTTC. It encodes CASGLLAGWDRHTYEQYF.